Below are 26 T cell receptor beta chains sequenced from a single sample in a study of cytomegalovirus exposure and HLA in healthy donors. This PCR relied on a set of 60 Vbeta primers and 13 Jbeta primers. The protocol was immunoSEQ multiplex PCR, while the TCRdb copy is restricted to in-frame clones and leaves out a portion. The sample includes 70,000 to 100,000 clones, approximately 68% seen only once; the top ten take 20% to 25%. The sequenced sample was PBMCs. The receptors shown here come from a woman between 45 and 60 years old in good health and CMV-seropositive.

The rearrangement joins TRBV28 to TRBJ1-1; 8 bases line up with TRBD1. This CDR3 is 15 amino acids long. Looked up from germline, CDR1 is MDHEN and CDR2 is SYDVKM. J lost 1 base, V lost 5 bases, and 6 bases had no gene match. The CDR3 sequence: CASSLSGGSNTEAFF. CDR3 DNA sequence: TGTGCCAGCAGTCTATCAGGGGGCTCGAACACTGAAGCTTTCTTT.

The V gene is TRBV9, the J gene TRBJ1-3, with 10 bases identical to TRBD1. In germline, CDR1 is SGDLS, CDR2 YYNGEE. This CDR3 is built from 14 residues. The ends lost 0 bases at V and 7 bases at J; junction bases unmatched: 1. The CDR3 nucleotides read TGTGCCAGCAGCGTAGGACAGGGGGCGAACACCATATATTTT. This gives the protein CASSVGQGANTIYF.

V and J are TRBV5-6 and TRBJ2-1; no firm D call. Germline CDR1 SGHDT, CDR2 YYEEEE. The CDR3 has 13 residues. The V end lost 0 bases, the J end lost 3 bases, and 4 bases lay between the germline ends. The CDR3 here is CASSLAFYNEQFF. CDR3 coding DNA: TGTGCCAGCAGCTTGGCTTTCTACAATGAGCAGTTCTTC.

The rearrangement joins TRBV5-1 to TRBJ1-1; 8 bases fit TRBD1. This CDR3 region has 14 residues. V gave up 4 bases and J gave up 1 base; unmatched junction bases: 3. Germline loops: CDR1 SGHRS, CDR2 YFSETQ. In DNA form, the CDR3 reads TGCGCCAGCAGCAGGACAGGGTCGAACACTGAAGCTTTCTTT. Its protein product is CASSRTGSNTEAFF.

Of note for this clone: The same CDR3 is also encoded by other DNA sequences in this sample. The chain combines TRBV5-1 with TRBJ2-3, with D tentatively TRBD1 (6 bases). Germline V gene data show CDR1 as SGHRS and CDR2 as YFSETQ. V lost 4 bases, J lost 0 bases, and 9 bases lay in between. The CDR3 consists of 14 residues. CDR3 sequence: CASSPGQSTDTQYF. The CDR3 DNA follows: TGCGCCAGCAGCCCAGGACAGAGCACAGATACGCAGTATTTT.

CDR3 sequence: CASSPGDYGYTF. The CDR3 region has the DNA TGTGCCAGCAGTCCCGGGGACTATGGCTACACCTTC. The chain joins TRBV28 to TRBJ1-2; D remains unclear. Germline V CDR1 and CDR2: MDHEN, SYDVKM. CDR3 length: 12 residues. V dropped 5 bases and J dropped 3 bases, with 7 bases sitting between them.

The rearrangement joins TRBV6-5 to TRBJ2-7; possible D gene TRBD1, 6 bases. V was pared by 6 bases and J by 8 bases, with 17 bases between. CDR3 length equals 13 residues. Germline CDR1 and CDR2: MNHEY and SVGAGI. The CDR3 nucleotides are TGTGCCAGCAGGGACAGCCCCTCTTACCAGCAGTACTTC. Encoded protein: CASRDSPSYQQYF.

This sequence joins TRBV19 and TRBJ1-2; no reliable D call. There are 14 residues in the CDR3. Trimming took off 3 bases at V and 4 bases at J, with 12 bases between the two ends. Per the germline V gene, CDR1 is LNHDA and CDR2 is SQIVND (reference sequence). The CDR3 DNA is TGTGCCAGTAGTATTACCGCAGGCAGCTATGGCTACACCTTC. It codes for CASSITAGSYGYTF.

This chain joins TRBV5-4 and TRBJ2-3, with 9 bases lining up with TRBD1. Germline V gives CDR1 SGHNT, CDR2 YYREEE (reference sequence). There are 15 residues in the CDR3. V was clipped by 3 bases and J by 1 base; unmatched bases: 3. The CDR3 here is CASSSRDRGTDTQYF. As DNA, the CDR3 is TGTGCCAGCAGCTCCCGGGACAGGGGCACAGATACGCAGTATTTT.

The chain's CDR3 is CASSEIQGGAGAFF. Here the CDR3 DNA reads TGCGCCAGCAGCGAAATACAGGGAGGGGCTGGTGCTTTCTTT. This chain uses TRBV5-1 with TRBJ1-1, with D possibly being TRBD1 (6 bases). Trimming pared 4 bases from V and 11 bases from J, leaving 21 bases between. The CDR3 totals 14 residues. Germline V gene lookup returns CDR1 SGHRS and CDR2 YFSETQ.

The chain carries TRBV5-6 and TRBJ1-2; a weak D match, TRBD1 (5 bases). Germline V CDR1 and CDR2: SGHDT, YYEEEE. Deletions cut 0 bases from V and 5 bases from J, with 20 bases between. The CDR3 is 17 residues long. Written as DNA, the CDR3 is TGTGCCAGCAGCTTGGAAATAGGCTGGGGGGAGGAATATGGCTACACCTTC. Translation gives CASSLEIGWGEEYGYTF.

The sample holds one count of this clone. The genes are TRBV9 and TRBJ2-7; TRBD1 might be the D (5 bases). The germline V gene encodes CDR1 SGDLS and CDR2 YYNGEE. The CDR3 extends over 13 amino acids. Between the trimmed V and J ends, which lost 4 bases and 2 bases, there was a span of 10 bases. The CDR3 nucleotides are TGTGCCAGCAGCTTCGGACAAGCCTACGAGCAGTACTTC. Its protein product is CASSFGQAYEQYF.

This rearrangement joins TRBV28 to TRBJ2-3; possibly TRBD2 for D (6 bases). The CDR3 runs to 15 residues. V lost 4 bases and J lost 3, with 14 bases in between. Germline V lookup: CDR1 MDHEN, CDR2 SYDVKM. The CDR3 bases are TGTGCCAGCAGTTCCAGCGGGCGAGGAACAGATACGCAGTATTTT. Protein product: CASSSSGRGTDTQYF.

This clone was recorded once. The CDR3 loop reads CASSYQQGNYEQYF. In nucleotides, the CDR3 is TGTGCCAGCAGTTACCAACAGGGTAACTACGAGCAGTACTTC. The chain links TRBV6-5 to TRBJ2-7; the D gene is possibly TRBD1 (6 bases). Germline CDR1 reads MNHEY; CDR2 reads SVGAGI. CDR3 length equals 14 residues. V was trimmed by 2 bases and J by 3 bases, leaving 11 bases between them.

This chain uses TRBV9 with TRBJ1-1; D is uncertain. The CDR3 loop spans 14 amino acids. Germline lookup yields CDR1 SGDLS and CDR2 YYNGEE. V lost 4 bases to trimming and J lost 1 base, with 11 bases between them. The CDR3 DNA reads as TGTGCCAGCAGCACTCGGTCGTCGAACACTGAAGCTTTCTTT. Encoded protein: CASSTRSSNTEAFF.

The chain is built from TRBV15 and TRBJ1-2; perhaps TRBD1 as D (5 bases). This CDR3 is 13 amino acids long. Looked up from germline, CDR1 is LNHNV and CDR2 is YYDKDF (reference sequence). Trimming cost V 4 bases and J 2 bases, with 8 bases left between them. The CDR3 DNA is TGTGCCACCAGCAAAACAGGAAACTATGGCTACACCTTC. It translates to CATSKTGNYGYTF.

The CDR3 DNA follows: TGTGCCAGCAGACCCGCCGGGACAGGGGGCTACGAGCAGTACTTC. Protein sequence: CASRPAGTGGYEQYF. The rearrangement links TRBV7-8 to TRBJ2-7, with 11 bases that match TRBD1. Germline V gene lookup returns CDR1 SGHVS and CDR2 FQNEAQ. The V gene end was trimmed by 6 bases and the J gene end by 3 bases; junction bases not matched to a gene: 7. This CDR3 is 15 amino acids long.

CDR3 protein: CASSVRAGQETQYF. The CDR3 DNA reads TGTGCCAGCAGCGTAAGGGCAGGGCAAGAGACCCAGTACTTC. This chain links TRBV9 with TRBJ2-5; TRBD1 might be the D (5 bases). CDR3 size: 14 residues. The germline gives CDR1 SGDLS, CDR2 YYNGEE. Trimming shortened V by 1 base and J by 2 bases, and 9 bases separated the two germline ends.

Written as DNA, the CDR3 is TGCGCCAGCTCCCGCATGGACAGCCCTAATCAGCCCCAGCATTTT. Translation gives CASSRMDSPNQPQHF. The J gene is TRBJ1-5, the V gene TRBV5-1, with D tentatively TRBD1 (6 bases). CDR3 length equals 15 residues. In germline, CDR1 is SGHRS, CDR2 YFSETQ. V shed 7 bases and J shed 4 bases, with 18 bases lying between them.

V is TRBV5-5 and J is TRBJ1-1; D perhaps matches TRBD1 (5 bases). Trimming left V 0 bases short and J 4 bases short, with 13 bases between. The CDR3 is made up of 15 amino acids. Germline CDR1 and CDR2: SGHKS and YYEKEE (reference sequence). CDR3 DNA sequence: TGTGCCAGCAGCTTGGCAGGGATTGGGTTCACTGAAGCTTTCTTT. Amino acid sequence: CASSLAGIGFTEAFF.

V usage is TRBV11-2 and J usage is TRBJ1-1; D may be TRBD1 (6 bases). Germline-derived CDR1 and CDR2 are SGHAT and FQNNGV. V was clipped by 7 bases and J by 4 bases, with 16 bases between them. The CDR3 is made up of 14 amino acids. The DNA for the CDR3 is TGTGCCAGCACCACTACAGGGAGCGCCACTGAAGCTTTCTTT. It translates to CASTTTGSATEAFF.

The V and J genes are TRBV7-9 and TRBJ2-5; TRBD1 is a possible D gene (6 bases). CDR3 length equals 16 residues. The V and J ends lost 5 bases and 0 bases respectively, with 16 bases between them. Germline V CDR1 and CDR2: SEHNR, FQNEAQ (reference sequence). This CDR3 reads CASSIRTEAYQETQYF. CDR3 DNA sequence: TGTGCCAGCAGCATCCGGACAGAAGCTTACCAAGAGACCCAGTACTTC.

The chain combines TRBV29-1 with TRBJ1-1, with 7 bases that match TRBD1. The CDR3 consists of 13 residues. In germline, CDR1 is SQVTM, CDR2 ANQGSEA. Trimming at V came to 3 bases and at J to 3 bases, leaving 4 bases not matched to a gene. The DNA for the CDR3 is TGCAGCGTTGAGGGCCAGGGGGACACTGAAGCTTTCTTT. It codes for CSVEGQGDTEAFF.

The CDR3 region is CASSPQWTGGAGYTF. As DNA, the CDR3 is TGCGCCAGCAGCCCCCAATGGACAGGGGGCGCAGGCTACACCTTC. The chain joins TRBV4-3 to TRBJ1-2; TRBD1 matches 11 bases. Germline V gives CDR1 LGHNA, CDR2 YSLEER. The V segment lost 4 bases and the J segment 8 bases; nucleotides outside the gene matches: 9. The CDR3 contains 15 residues.

The chain carries TRBV7-9 and TRBJ2-7; no clear D. Germline lookup yields CDR1 SEHNR and CDR2 FQNEAQ (reference sequence). CDR3 length equals 14 residues. V gave up 5 bases and J gave up 4 bases, with 15 bases separating them. In nucleotides, the CDR3 is TGTGCCAGCAGCCCAGCCAATGGAGCGTACGAGCAGTACTTC. Translation: CASSPANGAYEQYF.

V is TRBV9 and J is TRBJ2-7, with 9 bases that match TRBD2. The trim removed 4 bases at V and 7 bases at J, leaving 15 bases unmatched. The CDR3 sequence is 16 residues long. Looked up from germline, CDR1 is SGDLS and CDR2 is YYNGEE. Here the CDR3 DNA reads TGTGCCAGCAGCCCGCAGGGTGGCGGGGGGGCCAGGGAGCAGTACTTC. This translates into CASSPQGGGGAREQYF.